The entry below gives a single T cell receptor (beta chain) sequence along with its context. Sequencing was performed with immunoSEQ multiplex PCR; in TCRdb, only in-frame clones are kept and a portion is missing. The data show about 340,000 clones, with 73% seen just once and roughly a tenth held by the top ten. This entry comes from a study of shared clonotypes between healthy human individuals. This CDR3 comprises 13 residues. Per germline, CDR1 SQVTM and CDR2 ANQGSEA. The V gene end was trimmed by 5 bases and the J gene end by 8 bases; junction bases not matched to a gene: 11. V and J are TRBV29-1 and TRBJ1-2, with 7 bases that match TRBD1. This sequence originates from a man aged 30 to 45 in good health. What was sequenced was memory CD4+ T cells sorted from blood. Subset of the sample: CD45RA-negative fraction. The DNA for the CDR3 is TGCAGCGTTAGAACAGGGGCGAAGGGAGGCTACACCTTC. It yields the protein CSVRTGAKGGYTF.